The next 14 T cell receptor beta chains were all read from a single sample in a study of control samples from healthy donors and cancer patients. Produced via immunoSEQ multiplex PCR; TCRdb's table is partial and in-frame only. The profile shows about 98,000 clones, about four fifths of them singletons. What was sequenced was blood. These receptors all come from a woman aged 25 to 39 in good health.

The chain has TRBV20-1 and TRBJ2-5; 10 nucleotides line up with TRBD1. V lost 3 bases and J lost 1; bases outside the gene matches: 8. The CDR3 has 16 residues. Germline assignment: CDR1 DFQATT and CDR2 SNEGSKA (reference sequence). CDR3 bases: TGCAGTGCTAGTGGGCGTCGGACAGGGGGCCAAGAGACCCAGTACTTC. This codes for CSASGRRTGGQETQYF.

The chain employs TRBV28 and TRBJ1-2, with 8 bases aligning to TRBD1. This CDR3 is 13 amino acids long. V lost 6 bases to trimming and J lost 8 bases; unmatched junction nucleotides: 8. Germline V gives CDR1 MDHEN, CDR2 SYDVKM. The CDR3 here is CASSPRGQVGYTF. Written as DNA, the CDR3 is TGTGCCAGCAGCCCCCGGGGACAGGTGGGCTACACCTTC.

The genes are TRBV29-1 and TRBJ1-1, with D possibly being TRBD1 (5 bases). Germline V gene sequence: CDR1 SQVTM, CDR2 ANQGSEA. V lost 7 bases and J 11 bases, leaving 20 bases between the germline ends. CDR3 size: 12 residues. CDR3 sequence reads: CSASDGGSGAFF. The CDR3 region has the DNA TGCAGCGCATCGGACGGAGGTTCAGGGGCTTTCTTT. Looking up the rest from reference TRBV29-1 and TRBJ1-1 gives the full variable domain: SAVISQKPSRDICQRGTSLTIQCQVDSQVTMMFWYRQQPGQSLTLIATANQGSEATYESGFVIDKFPISRPNLTFSTLTVSNMSPEDSSIYLCSASDGGSGAFFGQGTRLTVV.

The rearrangement links TRBV7-7 to TRBJ2-2; tentative D call: TRBD1 (7 bases). The CDR3 spans 17 residues. V lost 1 base and J lost 4, with 16 bases in between. Germline V lookup: CDR1 SSHAT, CDR2 FNYEAQ (reference sequence). The CDR3 reads CASSLVGGGLGTGELFF. The CDR3 DNA follows: TGTGCCAGCAGCTTAGTTGGAGGGGGCTTGGGCACCGGGGAGCTGTTTTTT.

The chain uses TRBV6-2 or TRBV6-3 and TRBJ1-2; D gene uncertain. The CDR3 spans 16 residues. V was pared by 0 bases and J by 4 bases, with 15 bases between. Germline assignment: CDR1 MNHEY and CDR2 SVGEGT. CDR3 protein: CASSYSQVTASYGYTF. The CDR3 DNA sequence: TGTGCCAGCAGTTACTCCCAGGTGACGGCCAGCTATGGCTACACCTTC.

V and J are TRBV23-1 and TRBJ1-2; 7 bases line up with TRBD1. TRBV23-1 is designated an ORF whose function remains uncertain. V trimming: 2 bases; J trimming: 5 bases; junction bases outside the gene matches: 5. This CDR3 contains 14 residues. The CDR3 sequence is CASSQPGTEYGYTF. The CDR3 nucleotides are TGCGCCAGCAGTCAACCAGGGACAGAGTATGGCTACACCTTC.

This clone occurred a few times. This sequence joins TRBV4-3 and TRBJ1-1, with D possibly TRBD1 on 6 matching bases. Trimming stripped 4 bases from V and 4 bases from J, with 13 bases between. The CDR3 is 14 residues long. CDR1 is LGHNA and CDR2 is YSLEER in the germline V gene. This chain's CDR3 is CASSLTTGFTEAFF. The CDR3 region has the DNA TGCGCCAGCAGCCTAACGACAGGTTTCACTGAAGCTTTCTTT.

This clone turned up a few times. The chain recombines TRBV2 with TRBJ1-4; a weak D match, TRBD1 (5 bases). CDR1 and CDR2 from the germline V gene are SNHLY and FYNNEI. Trimming pared 2 bases from V and 8 bases from J, leaving 12 bases between. There are 14 residues in the CDR3. CDR3 coding DNA: TGTGCCAGCAGTGAACAGGGTACAGAAGAAAAACTGTTTTTT. Encoded protein: CASSEQGTEEKLFF. Variable domain in full (rest from reference TRBV2 and TRBJ1-4): EPEVTQTPSHQVTQMGQEVILRCVPISNHLYFYWYRQILGQKVEFLVSFYNNEISEKSEIFDDQFSVERPDGSNFTLKIRSTKLEDSAMYFCASSEQGTEEKLFFGSGTQLSVL.

The CDR3 reads CASSFQESSTESYTF. CDR3 DNA sequence: TGTGCCAGTAGTTTTCAGGAATCTTCGACAGAGAGCTACACCTTC. The V and J genes are TRBV19 and TRBJ1-2; possibly TRBD1 for D (5 bases). Deletions cut 5 bases from V and 9 bases from J, with 22 bases between. The CDR3 covers 15 residues. Germline V lookup: CDR1 LNHDA, CDR2 SQIVND (reference sequence).

The chain combines TRBV7-9 with TRBJ1-2; no definite D call. V gave up 8 bases and J gave up 8 bases, with 18 bases separating them. The CDR3 is 13 amino acids. Germline CDR1 is SEHNR and CDR2 is FQNEAQ (reference sequence). CDR3 DNA sequence: TGTGCCAGCGCGGGAGAGTTTTGGCGAGGCTACACCTTC. Translation gives CASAGEFWRGYTF.

The chain joins TRBV5-1 to TRBJ1-1; D might be TRBD1 (6 bases). From germline, CDR1 is SGHRS and CDR2 YFSETQ. The CDR3 loop spans 15 amino acids. The V gene lost 2 bases and the J gene lost 2 bases, with 13 bases spanning the gap. In DNA, the CDR3 is TGCGCCAGCAGCTTAATCGGGGGGCTAAACACTGAAGCTTTCTTT. Encoded protein: CASSLIGGLNTEAFF.

The chain combines TRBV2 with TRBJ2-7; D may be TRBD2 (6 bases). CDR1 SNHLY and CDR2 FYNNEI come from the germline V gene. Trimming shortened V by 5 bases and J by 2 bases, and 13 bases separated the two germline ends. This CDR3 has 14 amino acids. CDR3 amino acids: CASSFRGLPYEQYF. The CDR3 nucleotides read TGTGCCAGCAGTTTCCGGGGGTTACCCTACGAGCAGTACTTC.

The chain employs TRBV2 and TRBJ1-1, with 7 bases fitting TRBD1. The CDR3 loop spans 14 amino acids. The germline gives CDR1 SNHLY, CDR2 FYNNEI. The junction had 0 bases not matched to a gene; V was cut back by 1 base and J by 1 base. The CDR3 DNA sequence: TGTGCCAGCAGTGAAGACAGGGGGAACACTGAAGCTTTCTTT. Its protein is CASSEDRGNTEAFF.

The chain uses TRBV12-3 or TRBV12-4 and TRBJ1-2; perhaps TRBD1 as D (6 bases). The length of the CDR3 is 12 residues. V was shortened by 6 bases and J by 5 bases, with 10 bases between the two germline ends. The CDR3 coding sequence is TGTGCCAGCAGCCCAGGACAGTATGGCTACACCTTC. Translation: CASSPGQYGYTF.